This T cell receptor beta chain came from a study of blood T cell repertoires in COVID-19 (dated by TCRdb to 2018 to 2020). About the full investigation: Collaborator samples came from the United States, Italy and Spain and covered acute and convalescent phases of COVID-19. HLA class I and class II types, where available, came from metadata supplied by the sample provider rather than from assay-based typing. The samples were drawn from two sources: the first 160 participants of the ongoing ImmuneRACE study, and fewer than 1,500 subjects contributed by 6 global collaborators. Subjects who had been exposed to COVID-19, were actively infected with it, or had recovered from it provided the deeply sampled blood TCRbeta repertoires that made up the dataset. The prospective study material was composed of cDNA or gDNA derived from T cells, B-cell-depleted T cells, or PBMCs. The repertoires were released in a freely available public database meant as a resource for research on the immune response to SARS-CoV-2. Sample metadata almost always included a de-identified subject ID, COVID-19 status, age in years and sex. Broad study findings and their caveats: How much clinical and demographic metadata was included differed by source and by participant, and the metadata was provided uncurated.

The immunoSEQ Assay, a bias-controlled multiplex PCR, was used to amplify TCRbeta CDR3 regions from genomic DNA. Concerning the study's data processing: Within the assay, amplification of reference gene primers was used to estimate how many nucleated cells each sample contained. To quantify the absolute abundance of each unique TCRbeta CDR3 rearrangement, sequence reads were collapsed and filtered. For each sample, productive Simpson clonality was calculated as the square root of Simpson's diversity index over productive rearrangements. Imported from immuneACCESS, the table was reduced by TCRdb to in-frame sequences with V and J called. These copies leave out some clones; in studies compared against another copy, an unresolved V gene accounts for under half, and the cause of the remainder is not known. From that table come the V and J calls and clone size; the DNA was used to work out D and trimming. The sample records around 200,000 clones, about 90% of which are singletons. 1.2% of the sample is taken by the ten largest.

Participants in the prospective study were enrolled through a virtual design, were aged roughly 18 to 95 years, and lived in 24 United States geographic areas. In the prospective study, cohorts were assigned on the basis of participant-reported clinical history obtained from a screening survey and a study questionnaire. ImmuneRACE Cohort 3 recovered participants were defined by two consecutive negative NP/OP PCR tests, healthcare professional clearance, or symptom resolution. In the prospective study, whole blood, serum and a nasopharyngeal or oropharyngeal swab were collected from each participant by mobile phlebotomists. Participants in the prospective study had the option to provide additional blood draws and questionnaires over a roughly two-month period. Blood samples from the prospective study were shipped frozen or at room temperature prior to DNA extraction. In the case of this clone: The antigen it recognizes is unknown. No much larger clone is present one base from it, and per-base qualities are unavailable.

As encoded in the germline V gene, CDR1 is SGHVS while CDR2 is FQNEAQ. The CDR3 runs 16 residues from the cysteine to the phenylalanine. Just the 48-base CDR3 DNA is kept, in frame starting at base 1. For this chain, trimming is 5 bases at the V end and 2 bases at the J end, and the number of junction bases without a gene match is 8. The sequenced sample consisted of PBMCs or T cells enriched from blood (not recorded which). The chain is encoded by TRBV7-8 joined to TRBJ1-5; TRBD1 lines up with 8 middle nucleotides. The sequence was obtained from a man aged 25-45 years who had recovered from COVID-19. The CDR3 protein sequence reads: CASSASTGVGNQPQHF. The nucleotide sequence reads TGTGCCAGCAGCGCATCGACAGGGGTAGGCAATCAGCCCCAGCATTTT.